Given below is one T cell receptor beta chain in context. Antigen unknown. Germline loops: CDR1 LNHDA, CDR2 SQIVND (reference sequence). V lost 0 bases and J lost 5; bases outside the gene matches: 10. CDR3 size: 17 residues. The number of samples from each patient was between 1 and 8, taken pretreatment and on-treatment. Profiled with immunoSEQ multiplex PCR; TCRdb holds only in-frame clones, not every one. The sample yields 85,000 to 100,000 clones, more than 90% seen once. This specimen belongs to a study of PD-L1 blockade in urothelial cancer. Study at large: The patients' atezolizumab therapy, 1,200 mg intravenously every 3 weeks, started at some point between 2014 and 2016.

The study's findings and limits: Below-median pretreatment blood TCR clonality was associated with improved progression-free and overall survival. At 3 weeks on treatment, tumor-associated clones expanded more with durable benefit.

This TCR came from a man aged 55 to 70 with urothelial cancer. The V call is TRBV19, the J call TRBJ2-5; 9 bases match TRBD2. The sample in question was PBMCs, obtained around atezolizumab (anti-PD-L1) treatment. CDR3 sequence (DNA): TGTGCCAGTAGTATAGATCTGTATCCTAGCGGGGACGAGACCCAGTACTTC. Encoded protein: CASSIDLYPSGDETQYF.